This TCR beta chain was captured by sequencing in a study of cytomegalovirus exposure and HLA in healthy donors. V gave up 2 bases and J gave up 0 bases; unmatched junction bases: 6. The CDR3 is 16 residues long. With 60 Vbeta and 13 Jbeta primers, the PCR was carried out. TCRdb's copy holds only in-frame clones and misses some; the assay was immunoSEQ multiplex PCR. The sample shows around 110,000 clones, about four fifths of them seen only once. The chain recombines TRBV23-1 with TRBJ2-7; 8 bases are shared with TRBD1. TRBV23-1 is sorted into the ORF group, with uncertain function. Specimen: PBMCs. This TCR was recovered from a woman in her fifties or sixties in good health and CMV-seropositive. The CDR3 reads CASSQKDRDGSYEQYF. CDR3 DNA sequence: TGCGCCAGCAGTCAAAAGGACAGGGACGGCTCCTACGAGCAGTACTTC.